The sequence of this T cell receptor beta chain was determined in a study of neurological immune-mediated disorders. MiXCR, run by TCRdb on the 5' RACE reads, gives a single entry per CDR3 protein. The sample contains some 48,000 distinct CDR3 sequences, 10% of which appear only once. This CDR3 is 16 amino acids long. Between the trimmed V and J ends, which lost 4 bases and 0 bases, there was a span of 15 bases. Germline V lookup: CDR1 SGHRS, CDR2 YFSETQ. At least ten counts were recorded for this clonotype. The sequence was collected from a woman aged 40 to 50 with HTLV-1-associated myelopathy (HAM/TSP). V gene TRBV5-1 combines with J gene TRBJ2-3; no firm D call. Sequencing was done on a sample of PBMCs. Here the CDR3 reads CASSPRVQRSTDTQYF. CDR3 DNA: TGCGCCAGCAGCCCTCGGGTCCAACGGAGCACAGATACGCAGTATTTT.